The sample holds a few counts of the clone carrying this T cell receptor (beta chain). The data belong to a study of blood T cell repertoires in COVID-19. Sequencing was performed with immunoSEQ multiplex PCR; in TCRdb, only in-frame clones are kept and a portion is missing. The sample lists about 240,000 clones; about nine tenths were seen once. Sequences were obtained from peripheral blood. The receptor's source is a man between 60 and 70 years old who had recovered from COVID-19.

CDR3 coding DNA: TGTGCCAGCAGCTTGCGGGAAGGTGAAGCTTTCTTT. This gives the protein CASSLREGEAFF. The genes are TRBV5-5 and TRBJ1-1; D is uncertain. V was shortened by 1 base and J by 7 bases, with 8 bases between the two germline ends. The CDR3 totals 12 residues. Germline V CDR1 and CDR2: SGHKS, YYEKEE (reference sequence).